The 10 T cell receptor beta chains given below trace back to one sample, sequenced in a study of blood T cells in healthy people across ages. With a J-beta primer mix and a sample-barcoded 5' primer, a second PCR ran about 6 to 11 cycles. TCRdb re-called the 5' RACE reads through MiXCR, storing one row per CDR3 protein. The sample consists of roughly 2 million distinct CDR3 sequences, 49% of them appearing once. The specimen sequenced was blood. These receptor sequences come from a woman in her forties in good health.

The chain joins TRBV5-1 to TRBJ2-7; no clear D gene. From germline, CDR1 is SGHRS and CDR2 YFSETQ. The CDR3 covers 13 residues. Trimming removed 4 bases at V and 3 bases at J, with 11 bases between. The CDR3 DNA is TGCGCCAGCAGCGTGGAAGTCGGCTACGAGCAGTACTTC. Protein: CASSVEVGYEQYF.

Here the CDR3 DNA reads TGTGCCAGCAGCCAAGATTGGCAGGGGAGGAACGAGCAGTACTTC. It specifies CASSQDWQGRNEQYF. The V call is TRBV4-2, the J call TRBJ2-7; D may match TRBD1 or TRBD2 (6 bases each). The V end lost 0 bases, the J end lost 5 bases, and 14 bases lay between the germline ends. CDR1 is LGHNA and CDR2 is YNFKEQ in the germline V gene. This CDR3 region has 15 residues.

A few counts support this clonotype. This sequence joins TRBV4-2 and TRBJ2-3; D ambiguous. The CDR3 is 15 amino acids. CDR1 LGHNA and CDR2 YNFKEQ come from the germline V gene. Trimming removed 4 bases from V and 4 bases from J, with 15 bases in between. The CDR3, as DNA: TGTGCCAGCAGCCGGAACAATCTAGAGGCAGATACGCAGTATTTT. Amino acid sequence: CASSRNNLEADTQYF.

This clonotype was seen a handful of times. The rearrangement joins TRBV20-1 to TRBJ2-5; tentative D call: TRBD2 (5 bases). Looked up from germline, CDR1 is DFQATT and CDR2 is SNEGSKA (reference sequence). This CDR3 is 16 amino acids long. V lost 0 bases to trimming and J lost 2 bases, with 16 bases between them. The CDR3 spells CSAREWKTNKQETQYF. In nucleotides, the CDR3 is TGCAGTGCTAGAGAGTGGAAGACTAATAAACAAGAGACCCAGTACTTC.

This clonotype was detected once. The chain recombines TRBV28 with TRBJ1-2, with 10 bases lining up with TRBD1. CDR1 MDHEN and CDR2 SYDVKM come from the germline V gene. The CDR3 contains 17 residues. Unmatched junction bases numbered 10, after V lost 6 bases and J lost 0 bases. The DNA for the CDR3 is TGTGCCAGCAGCTCATCGAGACAGGGGGCTCCTAACTATGGCTACACCTTC. This sequence encodes CASSSSRQGAPNYGYTF.

This clonotype was counted only a few times. This rearrangement joins TRBV12-3 or TRBV12-4 to TRBJ2-7; 13 nucleotides align to TRBD2. V shed 7 bases and J 3 bases; nucleotides not matched to a gene: 3. The CDR3 length is 14 residues. The chain's CDR3 is CASKRTSGGYEQYF. In DNA, the CDR3 is TGTGCCAGCAAGAGGACTAGCGGGGGCTACGAGCAGTACTTC.

This clonotype was observed a single time. The chain employs TRBV28 and TRBJ1-5; D not certain. The CDR3 has 13 residues. Germline V lookup: CDR1 MDHEN, CDR2 SYDVKM. Trimming took 6 bases from V and 5 from J, leaving 11 bases between them. The CDR3 reads CASSLIKDQPQHF. The CDR3 nucleotides read TGTGCCAGCAGCTTAATCAAGGATCAGCCCCAGCATTTT.

In this sample, this clonotype turned up a few times. CDR3 DNA: TGTGCCAGCAGCGTACAGGGAGGAGACACCCAGTACTTC. Amino acid sequence: CASSVQGGDTQYF. The V call is TRBV9, the J call TRBJ2-5, with a tentative D call TRBD2 (6 bases). This CDR3 is built from 13 residues. Trimming removed 1 base at V and 8 bases at J, with 12 bases between. Looked up from germline, CDR1 is SGDLS and CDR2 is YYNGEE. Full variable domain (remainder filled in from reference TRBV9 and TRBJ2-5): DSGVTQTPKHLITATGQRVTLRCSPRSGDLSVYWYQQSLDQGLQFLIQYYNGEERAKGNILERFSAQQFPDLHSELNLSSLELGDSALYFCASSVQGGDTQYFGPGTRLLVL.

This chain joins TRBV7-8 and TRBJ2-5; 10 bases are shared with TRBD1. CDR3 length: 15 residues. The germline gives CDR1 SGHVS, CDR2 FQNEAQ. After removal of 5 bases from V and 2 bases from J, the junction contained 5 bases not matched to a gene. Written as DNA, the CDR3 is TGTGCCAGCAGCACCCCGGACAGGGGGCAAGAGACCCAGTACTTC. Translated, it gives CASSTPDRGQETQYF.

The chain couples TRBV14 to TRBJ2-3; 10 positions agree with TRBD2. Per germline, CDR1 SGHDN and CDR2 FVKESK. The junction had 8 bases not matched to a gene; V was cut back by 0 bases and J by 5 bases. CDR3 length: 17 residues. CDR3 DNA sequence: TGTGCCAGCAGCCAAGAATTAGCGGGGGGCGGTCGAGATACGCAGTATTTT. It translates to CASSQELAGGGRDTQYF.